The rows below give T cell receptor beta chains drawn from one sample of a study of blood T cell repertoires in COVID-19. Measured with immunoSEQ multiplex PCR; TCRdb has only the in-frame clones, and not every one. The sample yields approximately 200,000 clones, around 85% seen once. Sequencing used peripheral blood. The source of these receptors is a woman in her 50s with acute or convalescent COVID-19. Each CDR3 is given with its conserved first and last residue. The D gene is left open where the match is weak. Not all rows give a size; the values are once, few, many and, for expanded clones, a class.

. TRBJ2-3 . TRBV27 CASSLIPTGFTDTQYF TGTGCCAGCAGTCTGATCCCTACAGGGTTCACAGATACGCAGTATTTT
. TRBJ2-3 TRBD2 TRBV24-1 CATSAVAGESDTQYF TGTGCCACCAGTGCAGTAGCGGGAGAGTCAGATACGCAGTATTTT
few TRBJ2-7 TRBD2 TRBV30 CAWSNGGGSYEQYF TGTGCCTGGAGTAACGGGGGGGGCTCCTACGAGCAGTACTTC
few TRBJ1-1 . TRBV3-1/TRBV3-2 CASSLQAEAFF TGTGCCAGCAGCCTCCAGGCTGAAGCTTTCTTT
. TRBJ1-3 . TRBV30 CAWSVPGHGNTIYF TGTGCCTGGAGTGTACCGGGACATGGAAACACCATATATTTT
. TRBJ1-2 . TRBV23-1 CASSQFPKGLNYGYTF TGCGCCAGCAGTCAATTCCCGAAGGGGCTTAACTATGGCTACACCTTC
once TRBJ1-6 TRBD1 TRBV5-1 CASSRGYGQANSPLHF TGCGCCAGCAGCCGGGGGTATGGACAGGCGAATTCACCCCTCCACTTT
. TRBJ2-7 TRBD1 TRBV10-2 CASSEPGGTGLYEQYF TGCGCCAGCAGTGAGCCTGGAGGGACAGGACTGTACGAGCAGTACTTC
. TRBJ1-2 . TRBV20-1 CSASDTGLGGYTF TGCAGTGCTAGTGACACAGGGCTGGGCGGCTACACCTTC
. TRBJ2-1 . TRBV30 CAWSANTRQFF TGTGCCTGGAGTGCCAATACGAGGCAGTTCTTC
once TRBJ1-4 . TRBV29-1 CSVVRTVGGEKLFF TGCAGCGTTGTCCGGACGGTGGGGGGGGAAAAACTGTTTTTT
. TRBJ2-7 TRBD2 TRBV7-2 CASSSLPGRGYEQYF TGTGCCAGCAGCTCCTTACCCGGGAGGGGCTACGAGCAGTACTTC
. TRBJ2-2 TRBD1 TRBV10-1 CASSDRDRATGELFF TGCGCCAGCAGTGACCGGGACAGGGCAACCGGGGAGCTGTTTTTT
. TRBJ1-1 . TRBV2 CASIAGRHTEAFF TGTGCCAGCATTGCAGGGAGGCACACTGAAGCTTTCTTT
. TRBJ2-1 TRBD2 TRBV3-1/TRBV3-2 CASRRLAGGPAEQFF TGTGCCAGCAGAAGACTAGCGGGGGGCCCAGCTGAGCAGTTCTTC
. TRBJ2-2 TRBD2 TRBV6-5 CASSYETGGPGELFF TGTGCCAGCAGTTACGAAACGGGGGGGCCCGGGGAGCTGTTTTTT
few TRBJ1-5 . TRBV10-2 CASSDHLRAQPQHF TGCGCCAGCAGTGACCATCTCAGGGCTCAGCCCCAGCATTTT
few TRBJ2-7 TRBD1 TRBV27 CASSLMGTGVGEQYF TGTGCCAGCAGTTTAATGGGGACAGGGGTCGGCGAGCAGTACTTC
. TRBJ1-2 . TRBV14 CASSQEYYGDLYGYTF TGTGCCAGCAGCCAAGAGTATTACGGGGATCTCTATGGCTACACCTTC
. TRBJ2-7 . TRBV25-1 CASRSLYEQYF TGTGCCAGCCGGAGTCTGTATGAGCAGTACTTC
few TRBJ2-1 TRBD1 TRBV5-5 CASSYRLSGTGDYNEQFF TGTGCCAGCAGCTACCGACTTTCCGGGACAGGAGACTACAATGAGCAGTTCTTC
. TRBJ1-6 . TRBV5-1 CASSPNRVNSPLHF TGCGCCAGCAGCCCGAACAGGGTTAATTCACCCCTCCACTTT
. TRBJ2-7 TRBD1 TRBV6-5 CASVGTGSYEQYF TGTGCCAGCGTCGGGACAGGGTCCTACGAGCAGTACTTC
once TRBJ2-7 TRBD2 TRBV18 CASSPRLADNEQYF TGTGCCAGCTCACCAAGGCTAGCGGATAACGAGCAGTACTTC
few TRBJ1-2 . TRBV28 CATTGRPNYGYTF TGTGCCACCACAGGGCGCCCTAACTATGGCTACACCTTC
. TRBJ2-1 . TRBV2 CASIAFKAQFF TGTGCCAGCATTGCCTTCAAAGCGCAGTTCTTC
. TRBJ2-5 . TRBV25-1 CASSEYSSQETQYF TGTGCCAGCAGTGAATATTCCAGTCAAGAGACCCAGTACTTC
. TRBJ1-5 TRBD1 TRBV5-5 CASSGQGGNQPQHF TGTGCCAGCAGCGGACAGGGCGGCAATCAGCCCCAGCATTTT
few TRBJ2-3 TRBD2 TRBV6-5 CASSGWEGRTDTQYF TGTGCCAGCAGCGGGTGGGAGGGGCGCACAGATACGCAGTATTTT
. TRBJ2-1 . TRBV7-6 CASSSRWEAGGIYNEQFF TGTGCCAGCAGCTCAAGATGGGAGGCAGGGGGTATTTACAATGAGCAGTTCTTC